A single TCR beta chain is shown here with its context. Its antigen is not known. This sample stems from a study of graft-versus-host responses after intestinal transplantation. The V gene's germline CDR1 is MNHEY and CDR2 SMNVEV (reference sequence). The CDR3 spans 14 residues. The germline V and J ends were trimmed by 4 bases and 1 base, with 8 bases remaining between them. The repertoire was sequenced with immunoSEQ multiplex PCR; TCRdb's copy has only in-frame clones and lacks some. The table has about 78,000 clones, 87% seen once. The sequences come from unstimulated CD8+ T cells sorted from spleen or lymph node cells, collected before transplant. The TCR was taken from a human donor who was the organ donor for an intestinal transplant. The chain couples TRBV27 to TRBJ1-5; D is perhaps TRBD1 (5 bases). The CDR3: CASSSGTSNQPQHF. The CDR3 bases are TGTGCCAGCAGTTCCGGGACGAGCAATCAGCCCCAGCATTTT.